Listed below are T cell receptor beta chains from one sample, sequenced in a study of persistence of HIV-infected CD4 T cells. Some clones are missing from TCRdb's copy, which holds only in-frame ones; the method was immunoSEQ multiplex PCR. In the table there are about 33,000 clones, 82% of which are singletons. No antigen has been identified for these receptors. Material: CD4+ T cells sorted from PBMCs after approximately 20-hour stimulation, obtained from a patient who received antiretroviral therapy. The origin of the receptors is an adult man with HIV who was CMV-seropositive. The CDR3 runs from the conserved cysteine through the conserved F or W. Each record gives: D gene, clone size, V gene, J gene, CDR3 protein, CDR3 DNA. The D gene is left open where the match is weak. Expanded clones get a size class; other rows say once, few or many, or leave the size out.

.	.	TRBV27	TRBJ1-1	CASSLSGGWGNTEAFF	TGTGCCAGCAGTTTATCTGGGGGCTGGGGGAACACTGAAGCTTTCTTT
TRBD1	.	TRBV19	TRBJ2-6	CASSIGPTGTFSGANVLTF	TGTGCCAGTAGTATAGGCCCGACAGGGACCTTCTCTGGGGCCAACGTCCTGACTTTC
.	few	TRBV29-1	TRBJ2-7	CSVEWGTQDGQYF	TGCAGCGTTGAGTGGGGGACACAGGACGGGCAGTACTTC
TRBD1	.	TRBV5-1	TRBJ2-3	CASSLRTGAVTDTQYF	TGCGCCAGCAGCTTGCGGACAGGGGCGGTCACAGATACGCAGTATTTT
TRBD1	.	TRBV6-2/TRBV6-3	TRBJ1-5	CASSYEGTGLWNQPQHF	TGTGCCAGCAGTTACGAGGGGACAGGGCTGTGGAATCAGCCCCAGCATTTT
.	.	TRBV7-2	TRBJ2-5	CASSLGARDGTQYF	TGTGCCAGCAGCTTAGGGGCGAGGGATGGGACCCAGTACTTC
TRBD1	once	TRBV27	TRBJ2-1	CASSGRRGTGSYNEQFF	TGTGCCAGCAGTGGAAGAAGAGGGACAGGGTCCTACAATGAGCAGTTCTTC
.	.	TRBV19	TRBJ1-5	CASRRGDQPQHF	TGTGCCAGTCGAAGGGGGGATCAGCCCCAGCATTTT
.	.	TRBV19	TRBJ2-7	CASSTLGWGQPSYEQYF	TGTGCCAGTAGTACCCTCGGATGGGGGCAACCCTCCTACGAGCAGTACTTC
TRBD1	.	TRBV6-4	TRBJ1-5	CASRSKLQGTSQPQHF	TGTGCCAGCAGGAGTAAACTACAGGGGACCAGTCAGCCCCAGCATTTT
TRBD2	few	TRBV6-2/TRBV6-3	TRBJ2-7	CASSSATSGVKSSYEQYF	TGTGCCAGCAGTTCTGCGACTAGCGGGGTCAAAAGCTCCTACGAGCAGTACTTC
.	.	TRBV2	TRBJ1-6	CASSGQGVNSPLHF	TGTGCCAGCAGTGGGCAGGGAGTAAATTCACCCCTCCACTTT
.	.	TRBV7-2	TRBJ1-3	CASSSSWGDSGNTIYF	TGTGCCAGCAGCTCCAGCTGGGGGGATTCAGGAAACACCATATATTTT
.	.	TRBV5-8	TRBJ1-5	CASSLQASNQPQHF	TGTGCCAGCAGCTTGCAGGCCAGCAATCAGCCCCAGCATTTT
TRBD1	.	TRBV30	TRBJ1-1	CAWTKGANRNTEAFF	TGTGCCTGGACCAAGGGGGCGAATCGAAACACTGAAGCTTTCTTT
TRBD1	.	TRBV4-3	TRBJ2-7	CASSQEARGHYEQYF	TGCGCCAGCAGCCAAGAGGCCAGGGGGCACTACGAGCAGTACTTC
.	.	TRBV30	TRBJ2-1	CAWSVGHGYNEQFF	TGTGCCTGGAGTGTAGGTCACGGCTACAATGAGCAGTTCTTC
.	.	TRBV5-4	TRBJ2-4	CASSLGGRLLIAKNIQYF	TGTGCCAGCAGCTTGGGCGGCAGACTCCTTATAGCCAAAAACATTCAGTACTTC
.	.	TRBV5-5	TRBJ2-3	CASSLAPSTTDTQYF	TGTGCCAGCAGCTTGGCCCCTAGTACCACAGATACGCAGTATTTT
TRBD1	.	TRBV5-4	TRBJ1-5	CASSLGGQGSQPQHF	TGTGCCAGCAGCTTGGGGGGACAGGGGAGTCAGCCCCAGCATTTT
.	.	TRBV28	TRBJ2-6	CASSLRVGANVLTF	TGTGCCAGCAGCCTTCGGGTTGGGGCCAACGTCCTGACTTTC
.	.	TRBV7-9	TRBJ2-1	CASSPSGWEQFF	TGTGCCAGCAGCCCGAGCGGGTGGGAGCAGTTCTTC
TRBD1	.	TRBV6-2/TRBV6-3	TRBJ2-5	CASSRGQGETQYF	TGTGCCAGCAGCCGGGGACAGGGAGAGACCCAGTACTTC
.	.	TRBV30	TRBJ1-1	CAWSVRSQSNTEAFF	TGTGCCTGGAGTGTAAGGTCACAGTCGAACACTGAAGCTTTCTTT
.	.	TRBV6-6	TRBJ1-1	CASKSRTAEMNTEAFF	TGTGCCAGTAAAAGTAGGACGGCAGAGATGAACACTGAAGCTTTCTTT
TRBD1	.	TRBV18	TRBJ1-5	CASSTGQGGMSNQPQHF	TGTGCCAGCTCAACCGGACAGGGGGGTATGAGCAATCAGCCCCAGCATTTT
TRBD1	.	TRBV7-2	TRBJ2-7	CASSLGDRDHEQYF	TGTGCCAGCAGCTTAGGGGACAGGGACCACGAGCAGTACTTC
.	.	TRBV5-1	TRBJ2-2	CASSPGWGLPNTGELFF	TGCGCCAGCAGCCCGGGATGGGGTCTTCCGAACACCGGGGAGCTGTTTTTT
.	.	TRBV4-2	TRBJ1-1	CASSQDLGDEAFF	TGTGCCAGCAGCCAAGATTTAGGGGATGAAGCTTTCTTT
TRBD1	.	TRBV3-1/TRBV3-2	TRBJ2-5	CASSLGTGGQETQYF	TGTGCCAGCAGCCTCGGGACAGGGGGGCAAGAGACCCAGTACTTC
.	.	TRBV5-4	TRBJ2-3	CASSLVVAQSTDTQYF	TGTGCCAGCAGCTTGGTGGTAGCGCAGAGCACAGATACGCAGTATTTT
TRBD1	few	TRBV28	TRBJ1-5	CASSLRTGVNNQPQHF	TGTGCCAGCAGTTTACGGACAGGGGTAAACAATCAGCCCCAGCATTTT
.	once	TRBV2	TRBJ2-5	CASSGGISETQYF	TGTGCCAGCAGTGGGGGCATTTCGGAGACCCAGTACTTC
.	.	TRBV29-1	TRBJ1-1	CSVGPRKNTEAFF	TGCAGCGTCGGACCCCGAAAGAACACTGAAGCTTTCTTT
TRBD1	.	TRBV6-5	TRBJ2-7	CASRRSGTGVEQYF	TGTGCCAGCAGACGATCCGGGACAGGGGTCGAGCAGTACTTC
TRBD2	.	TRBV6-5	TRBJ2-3	CASTPPSGGGDTQYF	TGTGCCAGCACACCCCCCAGCGGGGGTGGAGATACGCAGTATTTT
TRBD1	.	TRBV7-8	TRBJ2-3	CASSPGDRASTDTQYF	TGTGCCAGCAGCCCTGGGGACAGGGCAAGCACAGATACGCAGTATTTT
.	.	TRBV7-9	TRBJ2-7	CASSLKTYEQYF	TGTGCCAGCAGCTTAAAGACCTACGAGCAGTACTTC
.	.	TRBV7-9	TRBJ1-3	CASSFGQPGNTIYF	TGTGCCAGCAGCTTTGGACAGCCTGGAAACACCATATATTTT
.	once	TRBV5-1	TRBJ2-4	CASSFTGGKNIQYF	TGCGCCAGCAGCTTTACCGGGGGCAAAAACATTCAGTACTTC
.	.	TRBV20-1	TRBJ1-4	CSARIKEKLFF	TGCAGTGCTAGAATTAAGGAAAAACTGTTTTTT
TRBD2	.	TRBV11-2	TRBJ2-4	CASSLDALAGGRLGKNIQYF	TGTGCCAGCAGCTTAGATGCCCTAGCGGGGGGGCGGTTGGGCAAAAACATTCAGTACTTC
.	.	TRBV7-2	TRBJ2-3	CASSLGAVRTDPSTDTQYF	TGTGCCAGCAGCTTAGGGGCCGTAAGGACAGACCCGTCCACAGATACGCAGTATTTT
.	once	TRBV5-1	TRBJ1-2	CASSLGGWRGYTF	TGCGCCAGCAGCTTGGGCGGGTGGAGAGGCTACACCTTC
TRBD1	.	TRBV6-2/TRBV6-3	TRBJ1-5	CASSYPGQGHWNNQPQHF	TGTGCCAGCAGTTATCCGGGACAGGGTCATTGGAACAATCAGCCCCAGCATTTT
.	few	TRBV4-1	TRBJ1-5	CASSQEQAANQPQHF	TGCGCCAGCAGCCAAGAACAGGCCGCCAATCAGCCCCAGCATTTT
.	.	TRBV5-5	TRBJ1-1	CASSLGAKPQAFF	TGTGCCAGCAGCTTGGGGGCCAAGCCTCAAGCTTTCTTT
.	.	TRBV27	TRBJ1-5	CASSLGTRPNQPQHF	TGTGCCAGCAGTTTGGGGACAAGACCCAATCAGCCCCAGCATTTT